The present TCR beta chain was sequenced within a study of early T cells in non-severe SARS-CoV-2 infection. Researchers attached unique molecular identifiers to individual cDNA molecules. MiXCR was run by TCRdb on the 5' RACE reads, yielding one entry per CDR3 protein. This table holds roughly 20,000 distinct CDR3 sequences, roughly 3.6% found once. Trimming left V 5 bases short and J 3 bases short, with 11 bases between. Germline V CDR1 and CDR2: DFQATT, SNEGSKA (reference sequence). This CDR3 spans 13 amino acids. At least ten counts were recorded for this clonotype. The chain has TRBV20-1 and TRBJ2-1, with D perhaps being TRBD1 or TRBD2 (5 bases each). Sequenced material: whole blood. This TCR was sampled from an adult who was a healthcare worker with PCR-confirmed SARS-CoV-2 infection or an uninfected control (not recorded which). CDR3 amino acids: CSASGPNYNEQFF. The CDR3, as DNA: TGCAGTGCTTCGGGACCCAACTACAATGAGCAGTTCTTC.